Shown below are 23 T cell receptor beta chains from a single sample sequenced in a study of T cell changes during pregnancy in multiple sclerosis. Assay used: immunoSEQ multiplex PCR; TCRdb lists only in-frame clones, some missing. The table lists about 40,000 clones, over 85% of them singletons. Here the sequenced sample was peripheral blood, taken before pregnancy. All receptors come from a female donor with multiple sclerosis, enrolled in a pregnancy study.

The chain carries TRBV7-2 and TRBJ2-3, with TRBD2 matching over 10 bases. The germline V gene encodes CDR1 SGHTA and CDR2 FQGNSA. The CDR3 runs 16 residues. J lost 4 bases, V lost 2 bases, and 6 bases had no gene match. CDR3 DNA: TGTGCCAGCAGCTTAATTGCTAGCGGGAGCGCAGATACGCAGTATTTT. Amino acid sequence: CASSLIASGSADTQYF.

This sequence joins TRBV28 and TRBJ2-5; TRBD1 agrees at 8 bases. Germline loops: CDR1 MDHEN, CDR2 SYDVKM. Trimming cost V 4 bases and J 4 bases; bases outside gene matches: 5. This CDR3 region has 14 residues. CDR3 sequence reads: CASSSRTGSETQYF. The CDR3 DNA is TGTGCCAGCAGTTCTCGGACAGGGTCAGAGACCCAGTACTTC. The variable domain in full, completed from reference TRBV28 and TRBJ2-5, reads DVKVTQSSRYLVKRTGEKVFLECVQDMDHENMFWYRQDPGLGLRLIYFSYDVKMKEKGDIPEGYSVSREKKERFSLILESASTNQTSMYLCASSSRTGSETQYFGPGTRLLVL.

V usage is TRBV4-1 and J usage is TRBJ2-5; 7 nucleotides agree with TRBD2. CDR1 is MGHRA, CDR2 YSYEKL, per germline. The junction had 12 bases not matched to a gene; V was cut back by 0 bases and J by 5 bases. CDR3 length equals 17 residues. The CDR3 region has the DNA TGCGCCAGCAGCCAAGATGCAACGGGGCGGGAGTATGAGACCCAGTACTTC. Encoded protein: CASSQDATGREYETQYF.

This clone was detected only once. The chain uses TRBV7-2 and TRBJ2-1; 7 bases match TRBD2. Trimming cost V 1 base and J 8 bases; bases outside gene matches: 8. Germline CDR1 reads SGHTA; CDR2 reads FQGNSA. The CDR3 runs to 15 residues. CDR3 DNA sequence: TGTGCCAGCAGCTTAGACGGACTAGGGCCCGATGAGCAGTTCTTC. Its protein is CASSLDGLGPDEQFF.

This clone was recorded only once. V gene TRBV28 combines with J gene TRBJ2-7; D is perhaps TRBD1 (6 bases). The V end was cut by 5 bases, the J end by 5 bases, with 13 bases between. CDR1 and CDR2 (germline): MDHEN, SYDVKM. CDR3 size: 13 residues. DNA of the CDR3: TGTGCCAGCAGTCTAAGACAGGTAAACGAGCAGTACTTC. Translation: CASSLRQVNEQYF.

The genes are TRBV7-9 and TRBJ2-1; 8 nucleotides match TRBD2. V shed 3 bases and J 8 bases; nucleotides not matched to a gene: 6. The CDR3 extends over 14 amino acids. The V gene's germline CDR1 is SEHNR and CDR2 FQNEAQ (reference sequence). CDR3 DNA sequence: TGTGCCAGCAGCTTGCGGCTAGCGGGTCATGAGCAGTTCTTC. Amino acid sequence: CASSLRLAGHEQFF.

The chain uses TRBV14 and TRBJ1-3, with TRBD1 identical over 7 bases. Germline values: CDR1 SGHDN, CDR2 FVKESK. V dropped 3 bases and J dropped 4; count of bases not matched to a gene: 3. The CDR3 spans 14 residues. CDR3: CASSQTTGGNTIYF. Here the CDR3 DNA reads TGTGCCAGCAGCCAGACGACAGGGGGAAACACCATATATTTT.

The chain has TRBV5-6 and TRBJ2-3; TRBD2 might be the D (6 bases). V dropped 4 bases and J dropped 1 base, with 16 bases sitting between them. Germline-derived CDR1 and CDR2 are SGHDT and YYEEEE. The CDR3 is 16 amino acids. CDR3 sequence: CASSPGLMAGTDTQYF. CDR3 bases: TGTGCCAGCAGCCCGGGACTGATGGCTGGCACAGATACGCAGTATTTT.

This chain joins TRBV19 and TRBJ2-7; 8 bases map to TRBD2. With V trimmed by 5 bases and J by 0 bases, 6 bases remained unmatched. CDR3 length: 15 amino acids. Germline V lookup: CDR1 LNHDA, CDR2 SQIVND (reference sequence). The CDR3: CASSVIAGNSYEQYF. In nucleotides, the CDR3 is TGTGCCAGTAGTGTGATAGCGGGGAACTCCTACGAGCAGTACTTC.

V gene TRBV28 combines with J gene TRBJ2-1; TRBD2 aligns across 13 bases. The germline gives CDR1 MDHEN, CDR2 SYDVKM. The CDR3 is 17 residues long. V shed 4 bases and J 7 bases; nucleotides not matched to a gene: 10. For the CDR3, the DNA is TGTGCCAGCAGTTCTCCACTAGCGGGAGGGCCGCAGAATGAGCAGTTCTTC. Translating it yields CASSSPLAGGPQNEQFF.

The chain couples TRBV28 to TRBJ1-1; no firm D call. From germline, CDR1 is MDHEN and CDR2 SYDVKM. This CDR3 has 17 residues. The germline V and J ends were trimmed by 6 bases and 0 bases, with 20 bases remaining between them. CDR3 sequence (DNA): TGTGCCAGCAGGGACTACCATCTCGGACCCTTGAACACTGAAGCTTTCTTT. This translates into CASRDYHLGPLNTEAFF.

The V call is TRBV4-1, the J call TRBJ2-3, with 14 bases matching TRBD2. V dropped 2 bases and J dropped 3; count of bases not matched to a gene: 7. CDR3 length equals 18 residues. CDR1 is MGHRA and CDR2 is YSYEKL in the germline V gene. The CDR3 loop reads CASSQTGTSGSDTDTQYF. The DNA for the CDR3 is TGCGCCAGCAGCCAAACCGGGACTAGCGGGAGCGATACAGATACGCAGTATTTT.

V gene TRBV6-6 combines with J gene TRBJ1-1, with D possibly TRBD1 on 6 matching bases. V shed 7 bases and J shed 3 bases, with 15 bases lying between them. CDR1 and CDR2 from the germline V gene are MNHNY and SVGAGI (reference sequence). The CDR3 has 14 residues. CDR3 sequence reads: CASTLRGGDTEAFF. The DNA for the CDR3 is TGTGCCAGCACCCTGAGGGGGGGAGACACTGAAGCTTTCTTT.

This clone showed up just a few times. The chain combines TRBV29-1 with TRBJ1-5; 7 bases line up with TRBD1. V was clipped by 4 bases and J by 0 bases; unmatched bases: 9. Germline-derived CDR1 and CDR2 are SQVTM and ANQGSEA. The CDR3 covers 16 residues. The CDR3 region has the DNA TGCAGCGTTGCCCAGGGGGTAGGTAATAGCAATCAGCCCCAGCATTTT. Amino acid sequence: CSVAQGVGNSNQPQHF.

The chain combines TRBV7-2 with TRBJ1-3; the match to TRBD1 covers 8 bases. This CDR3 is built from 17 residues. V lost 2 bases to trimming and J lost 0 bases; unmatched junction nucleotides: 6. The V gene's germline CDR1 is SGHTA and CDR2 FQGNSA. CDR3 amino acids: CASSLYQGASSGNTIYF. DNA for the CDR3: TGTGCCAGCAGCTTATATCAGGGGGCTTCCTCTGGAAACACCATATATTTT.

The chain is built from TRBV9 and TRBJ1-3; D perhaps matches TRBD1 (6 bases). The CDR3 runs to 15 residues. The V gene's germline CDR1 is SGDLS and CDR2 YYNGEE. Trimming shortened V by 3 bases and J by 0 bases, and 10 bases separated the two germline ends. The CDR3 here is CASSARGRSGNTIYF. CDR3 coding DNA: TGTGCCAGCAGCGCCAGGGGCCGCTCTGGAAACACCATATATTTT. Supplemented by reference TRBV9 and TRBJ1-3, the full variable domain reads DSGVTQTPKHLITATGQRVTLRCSPRSGDLSVYWYQQSLDQGLQFLIQYYNGEERAKGNILERFSAQQFPDLHSELNLSSLELGDSALYFCASSARGRSGNTIYFGEGSWLTVV.

This clone has a handful of counts. This chain connects TRBV2 to TRBJ1-2; TRBD1 might be the D (6 bases). Germline-derived CDR1 and CDR2 are SNHLY and FYNNEI. The length of the CDR3 is 13 residues. V lost 7 bases to trimming and J lost 2 bases, with 11 bases between them. The CDR3 protein is CASIRDKNYGYTF. For the CDR3, the DNA is TGTGCCAGCATCCGGGACAAAAACTATGGCTACACCTTC.

The chain combines TRBV21-1 with TRBJ1-2; whether TRBD1, the table's D call, matches the DNA was not checked. TRBV21-1 is classified as a pseudogene. The CDR3 is 15 amino acids. DNA of the CDR3: TGTGCCAGCAGCAGCCGGAGCGGGACAGGTGAGGGCTACACCTTC. It yields the protein CASSSRSGTGEGYTF.

J is TRBJ1-1 and V is TRBV5-4; D not certain. This CDR3 contains 13 residues. Germline CDR1 reads SGHNT; CDR2 reads YYREEE (reference sequence). Trimming removed 4 bases at V and 4 bases at J, with 11 bases between. The CDR3 DNA sequence: TGTGCCAGCAGCCTCGCCTGGAGCACTGAAGCTTTCTTT. It encodes CASSLAWSTEAFF.

The CDR3 is CASSPGGGLAYNEQFF. CDR3 DNA sequence: TGTGCCAGCAGTCCTGGGGGGGGACTAGCCTACAATGAGCAGTTCTTC. The chain joins TRBV27 to TRBJ2-1, with 8 positions matching TRBD2. The germline CDR1 and CDR2 sequences are MNHEY and SMNVEV (reference sequence). The V and J ends lost 5 bases and 2 bases, in that order; junction bases with no gene match: 8. The length of the CDR3 is 16 residues.

The V gene is TRBV27, the J gene TRBJ2-7, with 8 bases matching TRBD1. The CDR3 consists of 15 residues. Trimming at V came to 4 bases and at J to 2 bases, leaving 7 bases not matched to a gene. Germline V gene sequence: CDR1 MNHEY, CDR2 SMNVEV (reference sequence). In nucleotides, the CDR3 is TGTGCCAGCAGTTCGGGGGACAGGAGACCCTACGAGCAGTACTTC. It yields the protein CASSSGDRRPYEQYF.

About this clone itself: At one end the junction does not follow the germline gene, possibly because of a read error. This chain links TRBV11-3 with TRBJ1-2; 8 nucleotides agree with TRBD1. CDR1 is SGHNT and CDR2 is YENEEA in the germline V gene. The CDR3 covers 12 residues. The DNA of the CDR3 is TGTGCCAGCAGCTTATCCGACAGGGGAACAGAGTTC. Its protein product is CASSLSDRGTEF. The full variable domain, with the rest looked up from reference TRBV11-3 and TRBJ1-2, is EAGVVQSPRYKIIEKKQPVAFWCNPISGHNTLYWYLQNLGQGPELLIRYENEEAVDDSQLPKDRFSAERLKGVDSTLKIQPAELGDSAVYLCASSLSDRGTEFGSGTRLTVV.

The J gene is TRBJ2-1, the V gene TRBV7-9; the D gene is possibly TRBD2 (6 bases). Looked up from germline, CDR1 is SEHNR and CDR2 is FQNEAQ (reference sequence). V was clipped by 5 bases and J by 3 bases, with 14 bases between them. This CDR3 has 15 amino acids. In nucleotides, the CDR3 is TGTGCCAGCAGCCTCCTAGCGAAACTCTACAATGAGCAGTTCTTC. Its translation is CASSLLAKLYNEQFF.